The clone carrying this T cell receptor (beta chain) has a count of ten or more. The antigen remains undetermined. This CDR3 has 17 residues. Germline values: CDR1 SEHNR, CDR2 FQNEAQ (reference sequence). With V trimmed by 3 bases and J by 2 bases, 5 bases remained unmatched. This sample stems from a study of T cells in Graves' hyperthyroidism and ophthalmopathy. Findings of the study overall: Most clonotypes that expanded in the thyroid above 0.001 also showed up in blood. Through a model of 13 V-J features, ophthalmopathy was separated from stable hyperthyroidism.

TCR beta CDR3 regions were amplified from RNA transcripts. During a first-round RT-PCR of the TCR CDR3, the HTBI primer set was used. TCRdb redid the calling of the multiplex PCR reads with MiXCR, one entry per CDR3 protein. The sample consists of 360,000 or so distinct CDR3 sequences, over 12% of them appearing once. Thyroid ultrasound, orbital computed tomography, clinical symptoms, and serum thyroxine and TRAb underpinned diagnoses. The V call is TRBV7-9, the J call TRBJ2-3; 13 nucleotides align to TRBD2. The source of this sequence is a woman aged 55-70 years with Graves' ophthalmopathy. The material sequenced was blood. The chain's CDR3 is CASSLRTSGGTTDTQYF. The CDR3 DNA is TGTGCCAGCAGCTTGCGGACTAGCGGGGGTACCACAGATACGCAGTATTTT.